This T cell receptor beta chain was captured by sequencing in a study of T cells in Graves' hyperthyroidism and ophthalmopathy. Researchers took RNA transcripts and amplified the TCR beta CDR3 regions from them. Primed by the HTBI set, a first-round RT-PCR was run on the TCR CDR3. TCRdb ran MiXCR on the multiplex PCR reads and lists one entry per CDR3 protein. The sample lists 500,000 to 600,000 distinct CDR3 sequences, 46% occurring once. This clonotype was recorded many times. The V gene's germline CDR1 is SGHDN and CDR2 FVKESK. The ends were cut back, 0 bases at V and 11 bases at J, with 13 bases in the middle. The CDR3 sequence is 13 residues long.

The sequence was collected from an adult woman with Graves' disease, either hyperthyroidism or ophthalmopathy (not recorded which). What was sequenced was peripheral blood or thyroid tissue (not recorded which). J is TRBJ1-1 and V is TRBV14, with D unclear. The CDR3 DNA is TGTGCCAGCAGCCAAGAATTGGCCAAGGCGGCTTTCTTT. Translation: CASSQELAKAAFF.